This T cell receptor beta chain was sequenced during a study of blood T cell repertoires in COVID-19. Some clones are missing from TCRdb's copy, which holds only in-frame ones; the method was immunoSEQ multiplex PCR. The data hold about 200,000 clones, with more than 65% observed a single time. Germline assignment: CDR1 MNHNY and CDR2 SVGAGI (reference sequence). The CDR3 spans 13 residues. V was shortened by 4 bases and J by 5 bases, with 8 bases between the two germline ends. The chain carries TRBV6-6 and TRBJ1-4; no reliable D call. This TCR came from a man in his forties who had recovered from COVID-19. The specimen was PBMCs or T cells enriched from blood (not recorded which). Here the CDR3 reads CASSSVVNEKLFF. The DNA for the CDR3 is TGTGCCAGCAGTTCGGTTGTCAATGAAAAACTGTTTTTT.